Shown below are 28 T cell receptor beta chains from a single sample sequenced in a study of regulatory T cells in long-lasting Graves disease. iRepertoire HTBI primers and Arm-PCR of CDR3 regions built TCR beta libraries. MiXCR, applied by TCRdb to the multiplex PCR reads, yields one record per CDR3 protein. In the table there are approximately 400,000 distinct CDR3 sequences, roughly 25% of which are singletons. Time point in this sample: persistent/refractory GD, antithyroid drugs over 5 years with positive TRAb. Preparation of the TCR library used RNA extracted from PBMCs. Specimen: peripheral blood mononuclear cells (PBMCs), collected when the disease was refractory, from a patient treated with antithyroid drugs. Receptors originate from a woman between 40 and 50 years old with Graves disease.

Many counts were recorded for this clonotype. V gene TRBV6-5 combines with J gene TRBJ1-2; D not resolved. Trimming pared 2 bases from V and 3 bases from J, leaving 4 bases between. Germline CDR1 MNHEY, CDR2 SVGAGI. CDR3 length equals 12 residues. The CDR3: CASSYGYYGYTF. The DNA of the CDR3 is TGTGCCAGCAGTTACGGCTACTATGGCTACACCTTC.

This clonotype was recorded many times. The genes are TRBV20-1 and TRBJ2-7; the D is unclear. Germline-derived CDR1 and CDR2 are DFQATT and SNEGSKA (reference sequence). V shed 5 bases and J shed 0 bases, with 14 bases lying between them. This CDR3 has 14 amino acids. In nucleotides, the CDR3 is TGCAGTGCTGAAGTTGCGGATAGCTCCTACGAGCAGTACTTC. This translates into CSAEVADSSYEQYF.

This clonotype was counted at least ten times. The chain employs TRBV28 and TRBJ1-2; D is ambiguous. This CDR3 is 11 amino acids long. The V end was cut by 6 bases, the J end by 2 bases, with 4 bases between. In germline, CDR1 is MDHEN, CDR2 SYDVKM. The CDR3 region has the DNA TGTGCCAGCAGCCCAAACTATGGCTACACCTTC. Translating gives CASSPNYGYTF.

With respect to this clonotype: One end of the junction does not line up with germline, which may come from a read error. This rearrangement joins TRBV7-2 to TRBJ2-7; unclear D gene. The length of the CDR3 is 13 residues. Germline V gene lookup returns CDR1 SGHTA and CDR2 FQGNSA. The CDR3 spells CASSLSIVYEQCF. Here the CDR3 DNA reads TGTGCCAGCAGCTTATCCATCGTCTACGAGCAGTGCTTC.

This clonotype was counted a few times. V gene TRBV12-3 or TRBV12-4 combines with J gene TRBJ2-3, with 13 bases matching TRBD2. Trimming cost V 6 bases and J 5 bases; bases outside gene matches: 5. The CDR3 extends over 15 amino acids. The CDR3: CASRRLAGGVDTQYF. For the CDR3, the DNA is TGTGCCAGCAGGCGACTAGCGGGAGGCGTAGATACGCAGTATTTT.

At least ten counts were recorded for this clonotype. V is TRBV28 and J is TRBJ2-7, with TRBD1 as a possible D gene (6 bases). V was cut by 6 bases and J by 3 bases, with 12 bases left in between. CDR3 length equals 13 residues. Germline V gene lookup returns CDR1 MDHEN and CDR2 SYDVKM. This CDR3 reads CASRDIGGYEQYF. DNA for the CDR3: TGTGCCAGCAGAGATATAGGGGGCTACGAGCAGTACTTC.

V and J are TRBV9 and TRBJ2-7; weak D call: TRBD2 (6 bases). Germline V lookup: CDR1 SGDLS, CDR2 YYNGEE. V was pared by 0 bases and J by 2 bases, with 15 bases between. The CDR3 totals 16 residues. This chain's CDR3 is CASSVAASGPTYEQYF. The CDR3 coding sequence is TGTGCCAGCAGCGTAGCGGCCAGCGGGCCTACCTACGAGCAGTACTTC.

This clonotype appeared many times. The V gene is TRBV2, the J gene TRBJ2-2; tentatively, D is TRBD2 (5 bases). The V end was cut by 4 bases, the J end by 0 bases, with 9 bases between. The CDR3 sequence is 15 residues long. Germline CDR1 and CDR2: SNHLY and FYNNEI. CDR3 coding DNA: TGTGCCAGCAGTGTTGGGAGCACGAACACCGGGGAGCTGTTTTTT. Translation: CASSVGSTNTGELFF.

This clonotype showed up just a few times. This chain uses TRBV3-1 with TRBJ1-1; no clear D. Germline lookup yields CDR1 LGHDT and CDR2 YNNKEL (reference sequence). The CDR3 has 14 amino acids. Trimming took 3 bases from V and 5 from J, leaving 13 bases between them. In DNA form, the CDR3 reads TGTGCCAGCAGCCAGGCCCTTGATGGGACTGAAGCTTTCTTT. Its translation: CASSQALDGTEAFF.

CDR3 in DNA: TGTGCCAGCAGTCCTGCCGGAAACACCGGGGAGCTGTTTTTT. Translated: CASSPAGNTGELFF. The chain recombines TRBV12-3 or TRBV12-4 with TRBJ2-2; D unresolved. V was clipped by 5 bases and J by 2 bases, with 9 bases between them. CDR3 length: 14 amino acids.

This clonotype was recorded many times. The chain recombines TRBV28 with TRBJ2-6; no firm D call. The CDR3 is 12 residues long. The V gene lost 7 bases and the J gene lost 0 bases, with 1 base spanning the gap. CDR1 is MDHEN, CDR2 SYDVKM, per germline. The DNA for the CDR3 is TGTGCCAGCAACTCTGGGGCCAACGTCCTGACTTTC. Its protein product is CASNSGANVLTF.

This clonotype was counted ten times or more. The V gene is TRBV6-1, the J gene TRBJ2-2, with D unresolved. Germline assignment: CDR1 MNHNS and CDR2 SASEGT. V lost 5 bases and J 7 bases, leaving 8 bases between the germline ends. The CDR3 totals 12 residues. The CDR3 sequence is CASSHHIGELFF. CDR3 DNA: TGTGCCAGCAGTCACCACATCGGGGAGCTGTTTTTT.

This chain uses TRBV20-1 with TRBJ2-7; D call uncertain. Germline V gene lookup returns CDR1 DFQATT and CDR2 SNEGSKA (reference sequence). The ends were cut back, 0 bases at V and 5 bases at J, with 14 bases in the middle. The CDR3 has 14 residues. DNA of the CDR3: TGCAGTGCTAGAGATGAGAGGACCGCCGACGAGCAGTACTTC. Amino acid sequence: CSARDERTADEQYF.

This clonotype has a handful of counts. The rearrangement uses TRBV11-2 and TRBJ2-4; D not certain. The germline V gene encodes CDR1 SGHAT and CDR2 FQNNGV. The CDR3 is 13 amino acids. Trimming shortened V by 5 bases and J by 0 bases, and 5 bases separated the two germline ends. In DNA form, the CDR3 reads TGTGCCAGCAGCAGAATAGCCAAAAACATTCAGTACTTC. Encoded protein: CASSRIAKNIQYF.

V is TRBV3-1 and J is TRBJ1-5, with D possibly matching TRBD1 (6 bases). CDR1 and CDR2 from the germline V gene are LGHDT and YNNKEL (reference sequence). Between the trimmed V and J ends, which lost 0 bases and 6 bases, there was a span of 12 bases. The CDR3 extends over 15 amino acids. CDR3 nucleotides: TGTGCCAGCAGCCAAGATCGGACAGCCCCTCAGCCCCAGCATTTT. It is translated as CASSQDRTAPQPQHF.

The chain has TRBV29-1 and TRBJ2-7, with a tentative D call TRBD2 (7 bases). Germline V lookup: CDR1 SQVTM, CDR2 ANQGSEA. The CDR3 contains 15 residues. Deletions cut 7 bases from V and 5 bases from J, with 24 bases between. The DNA for the CDR3 is TGCAGCGCCATGACGGGGGGCCGGTCCTTTCACGAGCAGTACTTC. Amino acids: CSAMTGGRSFHEQYF.

This clonotype was observed a few times. CDR3 residues: CAISEEGLGGNTIYF. The DNA of the CDR3 is TGTGCCATCAGTGAGGAGGGTCTAGGAGGAAACACCATATATTTT. The chain combines TRBV10-3 with TRBJ1-3; D unresolved. V lost 2 bases, J lost 4 bases, and 12 bases lay in between. Looked up from germline, CDR1 is ENHRY and CDR2 is SYGVKD. The CDR3 is 15 amino acids.

This clonotype turned up a few times. The chain joins TRBV6-2 or TRBV6-3 to TRBJ2-7; 14 positions agree with TRBD2. With V trimmed by 6 bases and J by 5 bases, 6 bases remained unmatched. CDR3 size: 15 residues. Germline-derived CDR1 and CDR2 are MNHEY and SVGEGT. The CDR3 spells CASRTSGGVPDEQYF. Written as DNA, the CDR3 is TGTGCCAGCAGGACTAGCGGGGGGGTCCCGGACGAGCAGTACTTC.

This clonotype came up many times. The chain recombines TRBV10-2 with TRBJ2-5; TRBD2 matches at 14 bases. CDR3 length: 15 residues. Germline values: CDR1 WSHSY, CDR2 SAAADI. With V trimmed by 8 bases and J by 4 bases, 6 bases remained unmatched. CDR3 nucleotide sequence: TGCGCCAGCGCCGGGACTAGCGGGAGTATAGAGACCCAGTACTTC. This gives the protein CASAGTSGSIETQYF.

This chain connects TRBV12-5 to TRBJ1-1; no reliable D call. Germline CDR1 and CDR2: LGHNT and FRNRAP. Trimming removed 4 bases at V and 4 bases at J, with 10 bases between. The CDR3 length is 13 residues. For the CDR3, the DNA is TGTGCTAGTGGTTCCGTAGGGAGCACTGAAGCTTTCTTT. Translation gives CASGSVGSTEAFF.

The chain has TRBV20-1 and TRBJ2-2; 12 positions match TRBD2. V lost 6 bases, J lost 6 bases, and 11 bases stayed unmatched. CDR1 DFQATT and CDR2 SNEGSKA come from the germline V gene (reference sequence). The CDR3 contains 16 residues. The CDR3 loop reads CSARHLAGGRAGELFF. CDR3 DNA sequence: TGCAGTGCCAGACACCTAGCGGGAGGGCGGGCCGGGGAGCTGTTTTTT.

Ten or more counts support this clonotype. The V and J genes are TRBV2 and TRBJ2-2, with TRBD2 identical over 12 bases. The CDR3 has 15 amino acids. Trimming cost V 8 bases and J 3 bases; bases outside gene matches: 4. CDR1 is SNHLY, CDR2 FYNNEI, per germline. CDR3 region: CASSLAGGYTGELFF. CDR3 coding DNA: TGTGCCAGCTCACTAGCGGGAGGTTACACCGGGGAGCTGTTTTTT.

A few counts support this clonotype. CDR3 region: CAIRGPGAQYF. The CDR3 DNA reads as TGTGCCATCAGGGGACCAGGGGCGCAGTACTTC. This chain uses TRBV10-3 with TRBJ2-7; D possibly corresponds to TRBD1 (6 bases). Deletions cut 6 bases from V and 9 bases from J, with 12 bases between. Germline V gene sequence: CDR1 ENHRY, CDR2 SYGVKD. CDR3 length: 11 amino acids.

With respect to this clonotype: A far larger clone lies a single base away; this is likely a read error. This rearrangement joins TRBV11-2 to TRBJ1-5; D ambiguous. There are 16 residues in the CDR3. Per germline, CDR1 SGHAT and CDR2 FQNNGV. CDR3 loop: CVSSLGLGPGGQPQHF. CDR3 bases: TGTGTCAGCAGCTTAGGATTGGGTCCCGGCGGACAGCCCCAGCATTTT.

This chain uses TRBV24-1 with TRBJ2-1; D remains unclear. The ends were cut back, 1 base at V and 6 bases at J, with 9 bases in the middle. The CDR3 length is 14 residues. Germline V gene sequence: CDR1 KGHDR, CDR2 SFDVKD. The CDR3 DNA reads as TGTGCCACCAGTGATTTACGAAATGTCAATGAGCAGTTCTTC. It codes for CATSDLRNVNEQFF.

The chain has TRBV7-6 and TRBJ2-6, with D possibly being TRBD1 or TRBD2 (6 bases each). The CDR3 totals 19 residues. Looked up from germline, CDR1 is SGHVS and CDR2 is FNYEAQ. V gave up 5 bases and J gave up 0 bases, with 20 bases separating them. CDR3 nucleotides: TGTGCCAGCAGCACATACCCCGGGGGCCTGAGCTCTGGGGCCAACGTCCTGACTTTC. Translated: CASSTYPGGLSSGANVLTF.

This clonotype was counted many times. The chain carries TRBV20-1 and TRBJ2-2; 8 bases agree with TRBD2. CDR3 size: 15 residues. V lost 1 base to trimming and J lost 2 bases; unmatched junction nucleotides: 3. Germline V CDR1 and CDR2: DFQATT, SNEGSKA (reference sequence). CDR3 region: CSARVAGGNTGELFF. The DNA of the CDR3 is TGCAGTGCTAGAGTGGCGGGAGGTAACACCGGGGAGCTGTTTTTT.

This clonotype has more than one count but fewer than ten. This chain connects TRBV20-1 to TRBJ2-1, with TRBD2 matching over 11 bases. The CDR3 has 22 residues. Germline lookup yields CDR1 DFQATT and CDR2 SNEGSKA (reference sequence). V trimming: 5 bases; J trimming: 0 bases; junction bases outside the gene matches: 24. CDR3 loop: CSACTQTRLAGTQWGSYNEQFF. The CDR3 nucleotides read TGCAGTGCTTGCACCCAAACTAGACTAGCGGGAACCCAATGGGGCTCCTACAATGAGCAGTTCTTC.